This passage covers 18 T cell receptor beta chains from one sample sequenced in a study of response to subunit inactivated influenza vaccine. Using its own MiXCR run on the RT-PCR reads, TCRdb lists one record per CDR3 protein. Of hundreds of thousands of distinct CDR3 sequences listed, over 10% were seen once; the top ten hold about 12%. The starting material was PBMCs from blood, obtained more than 35 days after vaccination. These TCRs come from a man between 50 and 59 years old who received an inactivated influenza vaccine.

This rearrangement joins TRBV7-2 to TRBJ2-5, with D perhaps assigned TRBD1 or TRBD2 (6 bases each). The CDR3 is made up of 13 amino acids. V was trimmed by 4 bases and J by 5 bases, leaving 11 bases between them. CDR1 is SGHTA, CDR2 FQGNSA, per germline. The CDR3 loop is CASSSGAMETQYF. The CDR3 nucleotides are TGTGCCAGCAGCTCGGGGGCCATGGAGACCCAGTACTTC.

The chain is built from TRBV11-2 and TRBJ2-5; D might be TRBD1 or TRBD2, each matching 5 bases. V dropped 1 base and J dropped 1 base, with 10 bases sitting between them. There are 15 residues in the CDR3. From germline, CDR1 is SGHAT and CDR2 FQNNGV. The CDR3 DNA reads TGTGCCAGCAGCTTAGTTGTGGGACCCCAAGAGACCCAGTACTTC. Amino acid sequence: CASSLVVGPQETQYF.

This clonotype was recorded a few times. The gene calls are TRBV6-5 and TRBJ2-7; perhaps TRBD2 as D (5 bases). The CDR3 extends over 15 amino acids. V lost 0 bases to trimming and J lost 5 bases, with 14 bases between them. In germline, CDR1 is MNHEY, CDR2 SVGAGI. The CDR3 reads CASSYSPGRGNEQYF. For the CDR3, the DNA is TGTGCCAGCAGTTACTCGCCTGGGAGAGGTAACGAGCAGTACTTC.

This clonotype was counted a few times. The gene calls are TRBV2 and TRBJ2-7; perhaps TRBD2 as D (6 bases). There are 15 residues in the CDR3. V lost 4 bases to trimming and J lost 0 bases, with 13 bases between them. Germline CDR1 SNHLY, CDR2 FYNNEI. The CDR3 loop reads CASSVGGGNSYEQYF. The CDR3 DNA reads TGTGCCAGCAGTGTGGGAGGAGGTAACTCCTACGAGCAGTACTTC.

Written as DNA, the CDR3 is TGTGCCAGCAGTCACCGGGACATCACCTACGAGCAGTACTTC. Encoded protein: CASSHRDITYEQYF. The rearrangement links TRBV6-5 to TRBJ2-7, with D possibly TRBD1 on 6 matching bases. The CDR3 is 14 residues long. Trimming left V 5 bases short and J 2 bases short, with 13 bases between. Germline V gives CDR1 MNHEY, CDR2 SVGAGI.

This clonotype was seen many times. The genes are TRBV20-1 and TRBJ2-4; 7 positions agree with TRBD2. The germline gives CDR1 DFQATT, CDR2 SNEGSKA (reference sequence). V shed 5 bases and J 0 bases; nucleotides not matched to a gene: 10. This CDR3 is 16 amino acids long. The CDR3 is CSAYRGEGLAKNIQYF. The CDR3 DNA reads as TGCAGTGCTTATAGAGGGGAGGGGCTAGCCAAAAACATTCAGTACTTC.

In its sample, this clonotype was seen a few times. This sequence joins TRBV6-1 and TRBJ2-7; D is unclear. CDR3 length: 13 amino acids. Germline V gene sequence: CDR1 MNHNS, CDR2 SASEGT. Trimming took 6 bases from V and 6 from J, leaving 15 bases between them. The CDR3 region is CASRPGGGIEQYF. CDR3 DNA sequence: TGTGCCAGCAGGCCGGGTGGTGGGATCGAGCAGTACTTC.

This clonotype has a handful of counts. This sequence joins TRBV5-1 and TRBJ2-1; 7 bases map to TRBD1. The CDR3 contains 17 residues. Losses at the gene ends were 2 bases for V and 0 bases for J; bases not matched to a gene: 8. Germline loops: CDR1 SGHRS, CDR2 YFSETQ. The CDR3 spells CASSFDPTGSSYNEQFF. In nucleotides, the CDR3 is TGCGCCAGCAGCTTTGACCCGACAGGGAGCTCCTACAATGAGCAGTTCTTC.

With respect to this clonotype: A single base separates this from a much larger clone, so it may be a read error. This sequence joins TRBV18 and TRBJ2-5; 9 nucleotides agree with TRBD2. The CDR3 consists of 14 residues. Looked up from germline, CDR1 is KGHSH and CDR2 is LQKENI. The CDR3 is CASSRSGSGETQCF. In nucleotides, the CDR3 is TGTGCCAGCTCACGTAGCGGGAGCGGAGAGACCCAGTGCTTC.

There are many counts of this clonotype. The chain couples TRBV6-2 or TRBV6-3 to TRBJ1-1; the D is unclear. Germline assignment: CDR1 MNHEY and CDR2 SVGEGT. CDR3 length: 13 residues. The V end lost 0 bases, the J end lost 1 base, and 3 bases lay between the germline ends. CDR3 in DNA: TGTGCCAGCAGTTACTCCACGAACACTGAAGCTTTCTTT. This translates into CASSYSTNTEAFF.

This clonotype has a count of ten or more. V gene TRBV7-2 combines with J gene TRBJ2-3; D call uncertain. The germline V gene encodes CDR1 SGHTA and CDR2 FQGNSA. CDR3 length: 13 amino acids. Trimming took off 5 bases at V and 3 bases at J, with 9 bases between the two ends. CDR3 DNA: TGTGCCAGCAGCCGCATCCGGACAGATACGCAGTATTTT. Protein product: CASSRIRTDTQYF.

This clonotype was counted only a few times. The V call is TRBV10-3, the J call TRBJ2-2; 12 positions match TRBD1. This CDR3 is built from 19 residues. The V gene end was trimmed by 11 bases and the J gene end by 0 bases; junction bases not matched to a gene: 16. Germline-derived CDR1 and CDR2 are ENHRY and SYGVKD. CDR3 in amino acids: CALPPPRDRGRSNTGELFF. DNA of the CDR3: TGTGCCTTACCCCCCCCCCGGGACAGGGGGCGGTCGAACACCGGGGAGCTGTTTTTT.

This clonotype appeared many times. J is TRBJ2-1 and V is TRBV25-1; 11 bases line up with TRBD2. Germline V gene lookup returns CDR1 MGHDK and CDR2 SYGVNS. Trimming cost V 6 bases and J 4 bases; bases outside gene matches: 5. This CDR3 region has 15 residues. This chain's CDR3 is CASSPLAGVYNEQFF. The CDR3 nucleotides are TGTGCCAGCAGCCCACTAGCGGGAGTATACAATGAGCAGTTCTTC.

This clonotype has just a few counts. The chain carries TRBV7-8 and TRBJ1-4; D is uncertain. This CDR3 is 15 amino acids long. V was pared by 1 base and J by 7 bases, with 13 bases between. The germline gives CDR1 SGHVS, CDR2 FQNEAQ. CDR3 protein: CASSLGRHETEKLFF. As DNA, the CDR3 is TGTGCCAGCAGCTTAGGAAGACACGAAACTGAAAAACTGTTTTTT.

A note on this clonotype: The junction and the germline gene differ at one end; a read error may be behind it. V is TRBV12-3 or TRBV12-4 and J is TRBJ2-1; 13 positions agree with TRBD2. The CDR3 extends over 19 amino acids. In DNA form, the CDR3 reads TGTACCAGCTGTCCCACCTTATATGGTACTAGCGGGGGGGACGGTGAGCAGTTCTTC. Translating gives CTSCPTLYGTSGGDGEQFF.

This clonotype was found many times. The V call is TRBV6-2 or TRBV6-3, the J call TRBJ1-5; TRBD1 might be the D (5 bases). Germline loops: CDR1 MNHEY, CDR2 SVGEGT. The CDR3 totals 17 residues. The V gene lost 3 bases and the J gene lost 1 base, with 16 bases spanning the gap. The CDR3 here is CASSYVEGIMSNQPQHF. The CDR3 DNA sequence: TGTGCCAGCAGTTATGTTGAGGGGATAATGAGCAATCAGCCCCAGCATTTT.

V and J are TRBV5-1 and TRBJ1-1, with a possible D match to TRBD1 (6 bases). CDR3 size: 16 residues. Germline CDR1 is SGHRS and CDR2 is YFSETQ. V was clipped by 1 base and J by 0 bases, with 13 bases between them. CDR3 residues: CASSLRGGGMNTEAFF. In DNA form, the CDR3 reads TGCGCCAGCAGCTTGCGGGGGGGCGGCATGAACACTGAAGCTTTCTTT.

The rearrangement links TRBV7-2 to TRBJ2-1, with D uncertain. Germline V gives CDR1 SGHTA, CDR2 FQGNSA. Trimming pared 1 base from V and 5 bases from J, leaving 9 bases between. The CDR3 runs 14 residues. CDR3: CASSLGFPNNEQFF. CDR3 nucleotides: TGTGCCAGCAGCTTAGGGTTCCCCAACAATGAGCAGTTCTTC.